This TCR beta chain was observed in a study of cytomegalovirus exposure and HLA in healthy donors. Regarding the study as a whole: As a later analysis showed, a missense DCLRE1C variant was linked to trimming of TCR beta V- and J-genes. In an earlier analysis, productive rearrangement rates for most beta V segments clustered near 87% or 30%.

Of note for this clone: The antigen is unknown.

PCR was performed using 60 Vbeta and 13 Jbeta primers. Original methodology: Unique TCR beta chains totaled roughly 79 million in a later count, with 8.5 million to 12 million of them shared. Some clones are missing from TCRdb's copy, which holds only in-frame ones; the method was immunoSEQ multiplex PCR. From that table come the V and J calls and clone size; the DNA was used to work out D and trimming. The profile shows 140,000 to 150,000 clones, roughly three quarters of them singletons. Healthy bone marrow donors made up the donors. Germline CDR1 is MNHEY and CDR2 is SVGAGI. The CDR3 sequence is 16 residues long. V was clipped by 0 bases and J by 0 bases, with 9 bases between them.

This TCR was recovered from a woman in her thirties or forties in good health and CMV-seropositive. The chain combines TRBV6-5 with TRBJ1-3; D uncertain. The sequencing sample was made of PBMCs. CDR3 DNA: TGTGCCAGCAGTTACTCGATATACAACTCTGGAAACACCATATATTTT. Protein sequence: CASSYSIYNSGNTIYF.